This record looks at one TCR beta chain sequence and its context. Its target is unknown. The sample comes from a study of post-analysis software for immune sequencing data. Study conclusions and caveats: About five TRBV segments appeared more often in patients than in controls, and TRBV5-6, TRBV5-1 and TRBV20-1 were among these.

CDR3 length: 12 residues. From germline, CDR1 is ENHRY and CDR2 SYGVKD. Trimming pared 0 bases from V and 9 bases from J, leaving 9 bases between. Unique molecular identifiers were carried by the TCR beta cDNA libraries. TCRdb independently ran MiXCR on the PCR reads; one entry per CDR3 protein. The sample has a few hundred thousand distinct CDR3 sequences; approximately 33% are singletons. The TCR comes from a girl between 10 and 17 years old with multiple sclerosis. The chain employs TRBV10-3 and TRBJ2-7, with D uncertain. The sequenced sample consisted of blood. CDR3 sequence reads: CAISESGLWQYF. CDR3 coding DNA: TGTGCCATCAGTGAGTCAGGGCTATGGCAGTACTTC.